These 25 T cell receptor beta chains were all obtained from the same sample, sequenced in a study of metastatic and nonmetastatic thyroid tumors. TCRdb re-called clones from the PCR reads using MiXCR. The table records 25,000 to 40,000 clones, around 20% of them present only once. No treatment of any kind had been given to any patient before thyroid surgery. Sequencing used blood. The receptors were sampled from a female donor with papillary thyroid cancer or a benign thyroid nodule (not recorded which). Some clones in this sample may be carry-over from other donors' samples.

This clone was seen repeatedly, ten times or more. The chain carries TRBV6-6 and TRBJ2-1; TRBD1 matches 9 bases. The germline gives CDR1 MNHNY, CDR2 SVGAGI (reference sequence). J was trimmed by 4 bases and V by 0 bases; bases with no gene match: 4. CDR3 length: 16 amino acids. DNA for the CDR3: TGTGCCAGCAGTTACTCTCACAGGGGGCCTTACAATGAGCAGTTCTTC. Residues: CASSYSHRGPYNEQFF.

This clone was recorded at least ten times. The chain is built from TRBV11-3 and TRBJ2-1; D is unresolved. Germline loops: CDR1 SGHNT, CDR2 YENEEA. The V end was cut by 5 bases, the J end by 4 bases, with 9 bases between. This CDR3 contains 13 residues. CDR3 nucleotide sequence: TGTGCCAGCAGCCTCGGACGGTACAATGAGCAGTTCTTC. Its translation: CASSLGRYNEQFF. Full variable domain (outside the CDR3, taken from reference TRBV11-3 and TRBJ2-1): EAGVVQSPRYKIIEKKQPVAFWCNPISGHNTLYWYLQNLGQGPELLIRYENEEAVDDSQLPKDRFSAERLKGVDSTLKIQPAELGDSAVYLCASSLGRYNEQFFGPGTRLTVL.

In this sample, this clone turned up many times. This chain connects TRBV18 to TRBJ2-7, with no clear D. The germline gives CDR1 KGHSH, CDR2 LQKENI. This CDR3 is 14 amino acids long. The V and J ends lost 2 bases and 5 bases respectively, with 13 bases between them. The DNA of the CDR3 is TGTGCCAGCTCACCATTGCCGGCCGAAGACGAGCAGTACTTC. Encoded protein: CASSPLPAEDEQYF.

A note on this clone: Given the absence of the conserved phenylalanine or tryptophan at the CDR3 end, a read error is likely. The DNA is left out, because the CDR3 cannot be placed on it with certainty; the CDR3 is given as TCRdb lists it. V usage is TRBV12-3 or TRBV12-4 and J usage is TRBJ1-1. The CDR3 is 12 residues long, counting both termini. CDR3 residues: CASSLRDTEAFY.

This clone was recorded at least ten times. The chain couples TRBV4-1 to TRBJ2-1; D is perhaps TRBD2 (5 bases). Between the trimmed V and J ends, which lost 1 base and 1 base, there was a span of 17 bases. This CDR3 comprises 18 residues. The V gene's germline CDR1 is MGHRA and CDR2 YSYEKL. For the CDR3, the DNA is TGCGCCAGCAGCCAAGGGGTCGGGAAGGTTAGGTCCTACAATGAGCAGTTCTTC. As protein: CASSQGVGKVRSYNEQFF.

This clone was detected many times. This CDR3 reads CASSYYRTGNYGYTF. The CDR3 nucleotides are TGTGCCAGCAGTTACTACAGAACAGGAAACTATGGCTACACCTTC. This chain uses TRBV6-5 with TRBJ1-2; tentatively, D is TRBD1 (5 bases). This CDR3 contains 15 residues. The germline CDR1 and CDR2 sequences are MNHEY and SVGAGI. Trimming pared 1 base from V and 2 bases from J, leaving 11 bases between.

This sequence joins TRBV7-8 and TRBJ2-3; the match to TRBD2 covers 12 bases. The V gene end was trimmed by 5 bases and the J gene end by 4 bases; junction bases not matched to a gene: 4. Germline CDR1 is SGHVS and CDR2 is FQNEAQ. The CDR3 contains 15 residues. This chain's CDR3 is CASSPSGGGSDTQYF. The CDR3 nucleotides read TGTGCCAGCAGCCCTAGCGGGGGGGGCTCAGATACGCAGTATTTT.

This clone occurred many times. At the DNA level, this CDR3 is encoded by other sequences in the same sample as well. The rearrangement joins TRBV10-3 to TRBJ2-5; no firm D call. The CDR3 is 11 residues long. Trimming shortened V by 4 bases and J by 3 bases, and 3 bases separated the two germline ends. Germline lookup yields CDR1 ENHRY and CDR2 SYGVKD. As DNA, the CDR3 is TGTGCCATCAGTGTCGAAGAGACCCAGTACTTC. Translating gives CAISVEETQYF.

This clone was picked up many times. This sequence joins TRBV29-1 and TRBJ1-2, with D hard to call. Trimming removed 0 bases at V and 5 bases at J, with 7 bases between. Germline V CDR1 and CDR2: SQVTM, ANQGSEA. The CDR3 is 12 residues long. CDR3 protein: CSVEDSGYGYTF. CDR3 nucleotides: TGCAGCGTTGAAGACTCGGGTTATGGCTACACCTTC. The full variable domain, in which reference TRBV29-1 and TRBJ1-2 provide the parts outside the CDR3, is SAVISQKPSRDICQRGTSLTIQCQVDSQVTMMFWYRQQPGQSLTLIATANQGSEATYESGFVIDKFPISRPNLTFSTLTVSNMSPEDSSIYLCSVEDSGYGYTFGSGTRLTVV.

The genes are TRBV18 and TRBJ1-1; 8 bases fit TRBD1. V lost 3 bases to trimming and J lost 4 bases; unmatched junction nucleotides: 7. The CDR3 runs 15 residues. Germline CDR1 reads KGHSH; CDR2 reads LQKENI. The CDR3 nucleotides read TGTGCCAGCTCACCGGGACAGGTAGAGAGCACTGAAGCTTTCTTT. Encoded protein: CASSPGQVESTEAFF.

By share, this clone ranks as medium-sized. The gene calls are TRBV19 and TRBJ2-7, with 7 bases matching TRBD2. The CDR3 extends over 14 amino acids. V gave up 1 base and J gave up 2 bases; unmatched junction bases: 2. The germline gives CDR1 LNHDA, CDR2 SQIVND (reference sequence). As DNA, the CDR3 is TGTGCCAGTAGTATAGTTGGGGGGGCCTACGAGCAGTACTTC. Translating gives CASSIVGGAYEQYF.

Many counts were recorded for this clone. The chain employs TRBV29-1 and TRBJ1-3; D unclear. CDR1 is SQVTM and CDR2 is ANQGSEA in the germline V gene. The V and J ends lost 6 bases and 4 bases respectively, with 16 bases between them. This CDR3 has 14 amino acids. Written as DNA, the CDR3 is TGCAGCGTAACCGACCCAACCGCGGGAAACACCATATATTTT. Amino acids: CSVTDPTAGNTIYF.

This clone has a count of ten or more. The V gene is TRBV7-3, the J gene TRBJ2-3; possibly TRBD2 for D (6 bases). Germline assignment: CDR1 SGHTA and CDR2 FQGTGA. Deletions cut 5 bases from V and 0 bases from J, with 12 bases between. The CDR3 runs to 15 residues. The CDR3 loop is CASSGGTSSTDTQYF. Written as DNA, the CDR3 is TGTGCCAGCAGCGGTGGGACTTCTAGCACAGATACGCAGTATTTT.

This clone was found many times. This chain connects TRBV15 to TRBJ2-3; 13 bases are shared with TRBD2. V shed 1 base and J 0 bases; nucleotides not matched to a gene: 7. CDR3 length equals 19 residues. CDR1 LNHNV and CDR2 YYDKDF come from the germline V gene (reference sequence). The CDR3 DNA reads as TGTGCCACCAGCAGAGTCTCCCGGACTAGCGGGGGTAGCACAGATACGCAGTATTTT. Protein sequence: CATSRVSRTSGGSTDTQYF.

There are many counts of this clone. The CDR3 reads CASSEIWGNQPQHF. CDR3 DNA sequence: TGTGCCAGCAGTGAAATTTGGGGAAATCAGCCCCAGCATTTT. The rearrangement links TRBV6-1 to TRBJ1-5; D unclear. Per germline, CDR1 MNHNS and CDR2 SASEGT. This CDR3 has 14 residues. Trimming took off 2 bases at V and 4 bases at J, with 9 bases between the two ends.

Ten or more counts support this clone. The gene calls are TRBV19 and TRBJ2-7; possibly TRBD2 for D (7 bases). V was pared by 3 bases and J by 1 base, with 13 bases between. The CDR3 has 15 amino acids. Germline assignment: CDR1 LNHDA and CDR2 SQIVND (reference sequence). The CDR3 nucleotides read TGTGCCAGTAGTATCATGGAGGGGGGGTCCTACGAGCAGTACTTC. It codes for CASSIMEGGSYEQYF.

The rearrangement uses TRBV20-1 and TRBJ1-1, with TRBD1 matching 9 bases. J gave up 0 bases and V 3 bases, and 14 bases lay outside the gene matches. The germline V gene encodes CDR1 DFQATT and CDR2 SNEGSKA (reference sequence). The CDR3 has 18 amino acids. CDR3 sequence: CSASPVTGGNQLNTEAFF. The DNA of the CDR3 is TGCAGTGCTAGTCCGGTGACAGGGGGAAATCAATTGAACACTGAAGCTTTCTTT.

The CDR3 bases are TGTGCCAGTAGTACAGACAGTTCCCATGGCTACACCTTC. Translated, it gives CASSTDSSHGYTF. The genes are TRBV19 and TRBJ1-2; tentative D call: TRBD1 (5 bases). Looked up from germline, CDR1 is LNHDA and CDR2 is SQIVND (reference sequence). This CDR3 region has 13 residues. Deletions cut 4 bases from V and 6 bases from J, with 12 bases between.

This chain links TRBV7-3 with TRBJ2-1; D is possibly TRBD1 (6 bases). Germline assignment: CDR1 SGHTA and CDR2 FQGTGA. The germline V and J ends were trimmed by 3 bases and 10 bases, with 13 bases remaining between them. The CDR3 is 13 amino acids. In DNA form, the CDR3 reads TGTGCCAGCAGCTTCAACAGGGCGCGGGAGCAGTTCTTC. This translates into CASSFNRAREQFF. The full variable domain, completed using reference TRBV7-3 and TRBJ2-1, is GAGVSQTPSNKVTEKGKYVELRCDPISGHTALYWYRQSLGQGPEFLIYFQGTGAADDSGLPNDRFFAVRPEGSVSTLKIQRTERGDSAVYLCASSFNRAREQFFGPGTRLTVL.

The V call is TRBV3-1, the J call TRBJ2-7; D is unclear. V dropped 4 bases and J dropped 4 bases, with 11 bases sitting between them. Per the germline V gene, CDR1 is LGHDT and CDR2 is YNNKEL (reference sequence). This CDR3 has 13 amino acids. CDR3 protein: CASSPFDGYEQYF. The CDR3 nucleotides read TGTGCCAGCAGCCCCTTTGACGGTTACGAGCAGTACTTC.

This clone is classed as medium-sized (0.01 to 0.1%). Different DNA sequences within this sample yield the same CDR3. This sequence joins TRBV9 and TRBJ2-7; D possibly corresponds to TRBD1 (7 bases). Germline loops: CDR1 SGDLS, CDR2 YYNGEE. The CDR3 loop spans 15 amino acids. Trimming cost V 2 bases and J 4 bases, with 16 bases left between them. The CDR3 DNA sequence: TGTGCCAGCAGCGTTGCGGGGACAGCAGATTACGAGCAGTACTTC. Translation: CASSVAGTADYEQYF.

This clone is judged medium-sized (0.01 to 0.1%). V and J are TRBV6-2 or TRBV6-3 and TRBJ1-3; a possible D gene is TRBD1 (6 bases). The germline V and J ends were trimmed by 4 bases and 0 bases, with 13 bases remaining between them. CDR1 and CDR2 from the germline V gene are MNHEY and SVGEGT. CDR3 length: 16 residues. The DNA for the CDR3 is TGTGCCAGCAGTTGGAACAGGGCTACCTCTGGAAACACCATATATTTT. The encoded protein is CASSWNRATSGNTIYF.

Remarks on this clone: This clone may be a read error of a much larger clone one base away. The same CDR3 can be traced to other DNA sequences in this sample. In DNA form, the CDR3 reads TGCGCCAGCAGCTTTTCTAGCGGGGGAGGGGCAGATACGCAGTATTTC. Its protein product is CASSFSSGGGADTQYF. This sequence joins TRBV5-1 and TRBJ2-3, with 10 bases fitting TRBD2. Germline CDR1 is SGHRS and CDR2 is YFSETQ. The CDR3 sequence is 16 residues long.

The V gene is TRBV6-1, the J gene TRBJ2-7; 7 bases align to TRBD1. The CDR3 runs to 13 residues. Germline V gene sequence: CDR1 MNHNS, CDR2 SASEGT. J lost 5 bases, V lost 5 bases, and 6 bases had no gene match. This CDR3 reads CASSTGETNEQYF. DNA for the CDR3: TGTGCCAGCAGTACAGGGGAGACTAACGAGCAGTACTTC.

This clone occurred many times. The chain couples TRBV11-1 to TRBJ2-7; D is perhaps TRBD1 (5 bases). The V and J ends lost 1 base and 5 bases respectively, with 18 bases between them. Germline V gene data show CDR1 as SGHAT and CDR2 as FQDESV (reference sequence). There are 16 residues in the CDR3. The CDR3 coding sequence is TGTGCCAGCAGCTTAGTGTGGGGCAGGGTGACCAACGAGCAGTACTTC. Protein product: CASSLVWGRVTNEQYF.